A selection of T cell receptor beta chains follows, all from one sample in a study of Ad26.COV2.S vaccination and SARS-CoV-2 variants. Assay used: immunoSEQ multiplex PCR; TCRdb lists only in-frame clones, some missing. The profile covers more than 400,000 clones, with 90% appearing a single time and under 4.5% taken by the ten largest. The sample here was peripheral blood, taken in a trial of Ad26.COV2.S vaccine versus placebo. The receptors originated from a person aged 18-60 years who received the Ad26.COV2.S COVID-19 vaccine or a placebo. Each CDR3 is given with its conserved first and last residue. The D gene is left open where the match is weak. The size field is filled for only some rows; it gives once, few, many or a size class.

TRBJ1-1	.	TRBV7-2	TRBD1	CASSSQGGLTEAFF	TGTGCCAGCAGCTCTCAAGGGGGCCTCACTGAAGCTTTCTTT
TRBJ2-2	.	TRBV13	.	CASSIRGYSGELFF	TGTGCCAGCAGCATACGGGGTTACTCCGGGGAGCTGTTTTTT
TRBJ1-4	.	TRBV29-1	.	CSVKGNEKLFF	TGCAGCGTTAAAGGAAATGAAAAACTGTTTTTT
TRBJ2-1	once	TRBV24-1	.	CATSDSVVNEQFF	TGTGCCACCAGTGATTCGGTGGTTAATGAGCAGTTCTTC
TRBJ2-7	.	TRBV14	.	CASSHSIGPYEQYF	TGTGCCAGCAGCCATTCCATCGGACCTTACGAGCAGTACTTC
TRBJ2-3	.	TRBV14	.	CASSQVGLLTDTQYF	TGTGCCAGCAGCCAAGTTGGACTTCTCACAGATACGCAGTATTTT
TRBJ2-7	.	TRBV10-1	.	CASSESRQGLPYEQYF	TGCGCCAGCAGTGAGTCCCGGCAGGGGCTGCCCTACGAGCAGTACTTC
TRBJ2-6	.	TRBV25-1	.	CASSEWTLSGANVLTF	TGTGCCAGCAGTGAATGGACCCTTTCTGGGGCCAACGTCCTGACTTTC
TRBJ1-2	.	TRBV7-8	TRBD1	CASGQGGYGYTF	TGTGCCAGCGGCCAGGGGGGCTATGGCTACACCTTC
TRBJ2-1	.	TRBV7-9	TRBD1	CASSFFFGTGYNEQFF	TGTGCCAGCAGCTTCTTTTTTGGGACAGGCTACAATGAGCAGTTCTTC
TRBJ1-5	.	TRBV7-8	.	CASSLGGASQPQHF	TGTGCCAGCAGCTTAGGAGGGGCAAGTCAGCCCCAGCATTTT
TRBJ2-2	once	TRBV9	.	CASSVSVDTGELFF	TGTGCCAGCAGCGTTTCTGTAGACACCGGGGAGCTGTTTTTT
TRBJ2-7	.	TRBV10-3	.	CAISESPYEQYF	TGTGCCATCAGTGAAAGCCCCTACGAGCAGTACTTC
TRBJ2-7	.	TRBV5-4	TRBD1	CASGRDSYEQYF	TGTGCCAGCGGACGGGACAGCTACGAGCAGTACTTC
TRBJ2-5	.	TRBV27	TRBD1	CASSLSRDRQETQYF	TGTGCCAGCAGTTTATCCCGGGACAGACAAGAGACCCAGTACTTC
TRBJ1-1	.	TRBV19	TRBD1	CASTPGQGVNTEAFF	TGTGCCAGTACCCCCGGACAGGGCGTGAACACTGAAGCTTTCTTT
TRBJ1-2	.	TRBV7-9	.	CASSLGRGVHYGYTF	TGTGCCAGCAGCTTAGGCAGGGGAGTACACTATGGCTACACCTTC
TRBJ2-7	.	TRBV11-3	TRBD2	CASSLGPGLAAYEQYF	TGTGCCAGCAGCTTAGGCCCGGGACTAGCGGCCTACGAGCAGTACTTC
TRBJ2-1	.	TRBV2	.	CASSEKPVRTWEQFF	TGTGCCAGCAGTGAAAAACCCGTCCGGACATGGGAGCAGTTCTTC
TRBJ2-7	.	TRBV29-1	.	CSVSLVGYEQYF	TGCAGCGTCTCCTTGGTCGGCTACGAGCAGTACTTC
TRBJ1-4	.	TRBV4-1	.	CASSRAYREKLFF	TGCGCCAGCAGCCGAGCCTATAGGGAAAAACTGTTTTTT
TRBJ1-4	few	TRBV28	.	CASSLRGEKLFF	TGTGCCAGCAGTTTACGGGGTGAAAAACTGTTTTTT
TRBJ2-3	.	TRBV24-1	TRBD2	CATSDSLAGVGDTQYF	TGTGCCACCAGTGATTCCCTAGCGGGAGTTGGGGATACGCAGTATTTT
TRBJ2-1	.	TRBV7-3	.	CASSLQGYNEQFF	TGTGCCAGCAGCTTGCAGGGTTACAATGAGCAGTTCTTC
TRBJ2-2	.	TRBV6-5	.	CASKGTKLTGELFF	TGTGCCAGCAAGGGGACCAAGCTCACCGGGGAGCTGTTTTTT
TRBJ2-2	.	TRBV2	.	CASSATGGTGELFF	TGTGCCAGCAGTGCAACAGGCGGGACCGGGGAGCTGTTTTTT
TRBJ2-7	once	TRBV10-3	.	CAIRLGYEQYF	TGTGCCATCAGGCTTGGCTACGAGCAGTACTTC
TRBJ2-7	.	TRBV7-8	TRBD2	CASSSTSGDVYEQYF	TGTGCCAGCAGCTCGACTAGCGGGGACGTCTACGAGCAGTACTTC
TRBJ2-3	.	TRBV27	.	CASSPRPAPSSDTQYF	TGTGCCAGCAGTCCACGCCCAGCGCCGAGTTCGGATACGCAGTATTTT
TRBJ2-7	.	TRBV7-9	TRBD2	CASSPSLPLLAGVAEQYF	TGTGCCAGCAGCCCCTCGCTTCCCCTTCTAGCGGGAGTGGCTGAGCAGTACTTC
TRBJ2-7	.	TRBV6-1	TRBD2	CASSDWSSGTPYEQYF	TGTGCCAGCAGTGATTGGAGTAGCGGGACCCCCTACGAGCAGTACTTC
TRBJ2-3	.	TRBV14	TRBD1	CASSLTSGTGYTQYF	TGTGCCAGCAGCCTAACGTCCGGGACAGGGTATACGCAGTATTTT
TRBJ2-1	.	TRBV6-2/TRBV6-3	.	CASSYPGLYNEQFF	TGTGCCAGCAGTTACCCGGGACTTTACAATGAGCAGTTCTTC
TRBJ2-3	.	TRBV15	TRBD1	CATSRGGTGTDTQYF	TGTGCCACCAGCAGAGGTGGGACAGGCACAGATACGCAGTATTTT
TRBJ2-1	.	TRBV19	TRBD2	CASSGGLASGYEQFF	TGTGCCAGCAGTGGGGGACTAGCTTCTGGGTATGAGCAGTTCTTC
TRBJ1-2	.	TRBV9	.	CASSNRGRDGYTF	TGTGCCAGCAGCAACCGGGGGCGGGATGGCTACACCTTC
TRBJ2-1	.	TRBV5-6	TRBD1	CASSPPDRGTGNTIF	TGTGCCAGCAGCCCGCCGGACAGGGGCACCGGGAACACAATCTTC
TRBJ2-3	.	TRBV5-1	TRBD2	CASSSGTSGNTDTQYF	TGCGCCAGCAGCTCGGGGACTAGCGGGAACACAGATACGCAGTATTTT
TRBJ2-7	.	TRBV18	TRBD1	CASSPGQGGEQYF	TGTGCCAGCTCACCCGGACAGGGGGGCGAGCAGTACTTC
TRBJ2-7	.	TRBV4-1	TRBD1	CASSQEIIGDRGQGRIYEQYF	TGCGCCAGCAGCCAAGAAATAATAGGAGACAGGGGTCAAGGACGGATCTACGAGCAGTACTTC
TRBJ1-2	.	TRBV6-5	.	CASRRSGARDGYTF	TGTGCCAGCAGACGTTCCGGGGCAAGGGATGGCTACACCTTC
TRBJ1-2	.	TRBV5-4	.	CASSTPGRSRGNYGYTF	TGTGCCAGCAGCACACCCGGCAGATCGAGGGGTAACTATGGCTACACCTTC
TRBJ2-2	.	TRBV7-9	.	CASSLLTGITGELFF	TGTGCCAGCAGCTTATTAACCGGGATCACCGGGGAGCTGTTTTTT
TRBJ2-3	.	TRBV20-1	.	CSATGTDTQYF	TGCAGTGCCACGGGGACAGATACGCAGTATTTT
TRBJ2-5	.	TRBV29-1	TRBD1	CSVFPRGKVETQYF	TGCAGCGTTTTTCCCAGGGGGAAGGTGGAGACCCAGTACTTC
TRBJ1-2	few	TRBV27	.	CASSLYRGSGYTF	TGTGCCAGCAGTTTATACCGGGGAAGTGGCTACACCTTC
TRBJ1-5	.	TRBV7-9	TRBD1	CASSPDRATQPQHF	TGTGCCAGCAGCCCGGACAGGGCCACACAGCCCCAGCATTTT
TRBJ2-5	.	TRBV29-1	.	CSVEDPTLAAFRTQYF	TGCAGCGTTGAAGATCCTACCCTAGCAGCGTTTCGGACCCAGTACTTC
TRBJ2-7	.	TRBV6-6	.	CATSQAEQYF	TGTGCCACTTCCCAGGCCGAGCAGTACTTC
TRBJ2-7	.	TRBV4-1	.	CASSQATGGINEQYF	TGCGCCAGCAGCCAAGCTACTGGGGGGATAAACGAGCAGTACTTC
TRBJ2-1	.	TRBV9	TRBD1	CASSVDRQGVFNEQFF	TGTGCCAGCAGCGTAGATCGGCAGGGGGTATTCAATGAGCAGTTCTTC
TRBJ1-6	.	TRBV7-9	TRBD1	CASSFNDRGNSPLHF	TGTGCCAGCAGCTTTAACGACAGGGGGAATTCACCCCTCCACTTT
TRBJ2-7	.	TRBV7-9	TRBD2	CASSPNPSGTSSYEQYF	TGTGCCAGCAGCCCTAATCCTAGCGGGACGAGCTCCTACGAGCAGTACTTC
TRBJ1-5	.	TRBV27	TRBD1	CASSLSGQGDKLDQPQHF	TGTGCCAGCAGTTTATCGGGACAGGGTGATAAGTTAGATCAGCCCCAGCATTTT
TRBJ2-5	.	TRBV3-1/TRBV3-2	.	CASTALTKETQYF	TGTGCCAGCACAGCATTGACTAAGGAGACCCAGTACTTC
TRBJ1-4	.	TRBV19	TRBD1	CASRQGPTNEKLFF	TGTGCCAGTAGACAGGGGCCAACTAATGAAAAACTGTTTTTT
TRBJ2-5	.	TRBV30	TRBD2	CAWGDGRIAREQETQYF	TGTGCCTGGGGGGACGGGAGGATAGCCCGTGAGCAAGAGACCCAGTACTTC